This passage covers 4 T cell receptor beta chains from one sample sequenced in a study of blood T cell repertoires in COVID-19. TCRdb's copy holds only in-frame clones and misses some; the assay was immunoSEQ multiplex PCR. The table records about 200,000 clones, about 90% of them present only once. The sample was peripheral blood. All receptors come from a man in his 60s with COVID-19, enrolled during active disease.

The chain uses TRBV7-2 and TRBJ2-2; TRBD1 aligns across 10 bases. Germline loops: CDR1 SGHTA, CDR2 FQGNSA. The ends lost 6 bases at V and 7 bases at J; junction bases unmatched: 8. CDR3 length: 15 amino acids. The CDR3 spells CASSPDRGRVGELFF. The CDR3 DNA is TGTGCCAGCAGTCCCGACAGGGGGCGGGTCGGGGAGCTGTTTTTT.

The chain uses TRBV5-6 and TRBJ2-3; the D gene is possibly TRBD1 (6 bases). The CDR3 consists of 16 residues. V lost 1 base to trimming and J lost 0 bases, with 12 bases between them. CDR1 SGHDT and CDR2 YYEEEE come from the germline V gene. The CDR3 sequence: CASSLQGPGSTDTQYF. CDR3 coding DNA: TGTGCCAGCAGCTTGCAGGGGCCCGGTAGCACAGATACGCAGTATTTT.

This clone was found once. The chain joins TRBV6-6 to TRBJ1-2; TRBD1 matches at 8 bases. CDR1 is MNHNY, CDR2 SVGAGI, per germline (reference sequence). The CDR3 length is 14 residues. J gave up 9 bases and V 0 bases, and 6 bases lay outside the gene matches. The CDR3 DNA reads as TGTGCCAGCAGTTACTCGGGACAGGTGGGACGCTACACCTTC. It specifies CASSYSGQVGRYTF.

This chain uses TRBV5-4 with TRBJ1-6; tentatively, D is TRBD1 (5 bases). V dropped 4 bases and J dropped 3 bases, with 11 bases sitting between them. The length of the CDR3 is 15 residues. Per germline, CDR1 SGHNT and CDR2 YYREEE (reference sequence). The CDR3 DNA follows: TGTGCCAGCAGCGACCGGGACTTCTATAATTCACCCCTCCACTTT. The encoded protein is CASSDRDFYNSPLHF.